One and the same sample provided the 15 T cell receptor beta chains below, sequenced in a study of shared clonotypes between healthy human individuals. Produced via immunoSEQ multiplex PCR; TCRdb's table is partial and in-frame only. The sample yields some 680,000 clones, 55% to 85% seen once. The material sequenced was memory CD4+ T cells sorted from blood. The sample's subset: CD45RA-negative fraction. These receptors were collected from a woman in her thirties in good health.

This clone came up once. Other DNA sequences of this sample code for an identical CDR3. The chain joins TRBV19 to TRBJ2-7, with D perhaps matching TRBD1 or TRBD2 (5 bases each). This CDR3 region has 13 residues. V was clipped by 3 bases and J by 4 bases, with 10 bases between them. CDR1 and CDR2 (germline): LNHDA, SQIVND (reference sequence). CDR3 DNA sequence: TGTGCCAGTAGTATCCAGGGCGGGTACGAGCAGTACTTC. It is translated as CASSIQGGYEQYF.

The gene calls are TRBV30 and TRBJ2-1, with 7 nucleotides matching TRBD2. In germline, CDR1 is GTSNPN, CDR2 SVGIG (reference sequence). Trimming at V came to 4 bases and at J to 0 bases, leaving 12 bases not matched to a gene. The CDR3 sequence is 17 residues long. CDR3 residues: CAWTGSGLSYSYNEQFF. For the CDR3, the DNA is TGTGCCTGGACTGGCTCGGGACTATCCTACTCCTACAATGAGCAGTTCTTC.

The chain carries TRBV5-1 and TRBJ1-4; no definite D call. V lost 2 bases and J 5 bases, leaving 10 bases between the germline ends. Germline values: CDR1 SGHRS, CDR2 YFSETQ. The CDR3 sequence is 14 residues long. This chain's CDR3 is CASSFGEINEKLFF. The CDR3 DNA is TGCGCCAGCAGCTTCGGCGAGATAAATGAAAAACTGTTTTTT.

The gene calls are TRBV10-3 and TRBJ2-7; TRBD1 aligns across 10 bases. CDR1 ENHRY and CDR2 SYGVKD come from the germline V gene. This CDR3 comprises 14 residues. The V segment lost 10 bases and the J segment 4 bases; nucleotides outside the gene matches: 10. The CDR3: CATGTTGGIYEQYF. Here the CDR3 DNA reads TGTGCCACCGGGACGACAGGGGGCATTTACGAGCAGTACTTC.

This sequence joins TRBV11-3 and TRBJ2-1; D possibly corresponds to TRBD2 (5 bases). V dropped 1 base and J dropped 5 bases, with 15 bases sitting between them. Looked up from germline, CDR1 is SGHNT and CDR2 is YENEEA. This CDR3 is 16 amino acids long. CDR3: CASSLGAGAENNEQFF. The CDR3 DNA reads TGTGCCAGCAGCTTAGGGGCCGGAGCGGAAAACAATGAGCAGTTCTTC. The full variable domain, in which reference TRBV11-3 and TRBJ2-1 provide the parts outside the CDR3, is EAGVVQSPRYKIIEKKQPVAFWCNPISGHNTLYWYLQNLGQGPELLIRYENEEAVDDSQLPKDRFSAERLKGVDSTLKIQPAELGDSAVYLCASSLGAGAENNEQFFGPGTRLTVL.

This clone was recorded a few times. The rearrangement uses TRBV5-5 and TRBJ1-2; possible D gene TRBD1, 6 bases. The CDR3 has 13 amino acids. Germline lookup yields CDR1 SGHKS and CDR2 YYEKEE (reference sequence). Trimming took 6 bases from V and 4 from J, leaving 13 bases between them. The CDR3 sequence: CASNTRGSYGYTF. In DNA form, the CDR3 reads TGTGCCAGCAACACCAGGGGATCCTATGGCTACACCTTC. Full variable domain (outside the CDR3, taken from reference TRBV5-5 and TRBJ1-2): DAGVTQSPTHLIKTRGQQVTLRCSPISGHKSVSWYQQVLGQGPQFIFQYYEKEERGRGNFPDRFSARQFPNYSSELNVNALLLGDSALYLCASNTRGSYGYTFGSGTRLTVV.

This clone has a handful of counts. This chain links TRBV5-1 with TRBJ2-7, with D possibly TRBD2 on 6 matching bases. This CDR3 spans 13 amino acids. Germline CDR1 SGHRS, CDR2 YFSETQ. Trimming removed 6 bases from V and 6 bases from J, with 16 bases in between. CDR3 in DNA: TGCGCCAGCAAGCGGACTATCAACGGCGAGCAGTACTTC. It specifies CASKRTINGEQYF.

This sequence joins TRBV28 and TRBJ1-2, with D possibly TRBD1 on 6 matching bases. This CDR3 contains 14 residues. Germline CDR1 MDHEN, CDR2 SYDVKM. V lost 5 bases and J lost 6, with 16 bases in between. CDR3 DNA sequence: TGTGCCAGCAGTGCCCCAACGGGGGGCGATGGCTACACCTTC. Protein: CASSAPTGGDGYTF.

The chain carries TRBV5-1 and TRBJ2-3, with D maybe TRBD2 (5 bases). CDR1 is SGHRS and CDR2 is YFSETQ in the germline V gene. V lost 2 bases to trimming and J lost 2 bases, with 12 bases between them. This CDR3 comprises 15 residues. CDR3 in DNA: TGCGCCAGCAGCTTCGGTCGGGGAGTCACAGATACGCAGTATTTT. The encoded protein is CASSFGRGVTDTQYF.

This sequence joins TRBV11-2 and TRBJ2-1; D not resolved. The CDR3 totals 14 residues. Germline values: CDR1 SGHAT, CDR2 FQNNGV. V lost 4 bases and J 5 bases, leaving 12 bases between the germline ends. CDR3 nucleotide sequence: TGTGCCAGCAGCTCGCAGTGGGTGGACAATGAGCAGTTCTTC. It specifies CASSSQWVDNEQFF.

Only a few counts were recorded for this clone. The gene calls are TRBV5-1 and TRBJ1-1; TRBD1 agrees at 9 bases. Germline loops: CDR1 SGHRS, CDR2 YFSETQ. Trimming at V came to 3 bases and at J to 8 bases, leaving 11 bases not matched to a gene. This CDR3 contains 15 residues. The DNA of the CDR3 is TGCGCCAGCAGCTACCTCCGACAGGGGGAGTGGGAAGCTTTCTTT. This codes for CASSYLRQGEWEAFF.

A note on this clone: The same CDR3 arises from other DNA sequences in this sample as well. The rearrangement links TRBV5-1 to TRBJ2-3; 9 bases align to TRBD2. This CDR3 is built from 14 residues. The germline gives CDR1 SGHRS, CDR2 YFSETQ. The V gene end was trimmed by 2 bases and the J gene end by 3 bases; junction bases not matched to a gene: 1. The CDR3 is CASSFSGSTDTQYF. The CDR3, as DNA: TGCGCCAGCAGCTTTAGCGGGAGTACAGATACGCAGTATTTT.

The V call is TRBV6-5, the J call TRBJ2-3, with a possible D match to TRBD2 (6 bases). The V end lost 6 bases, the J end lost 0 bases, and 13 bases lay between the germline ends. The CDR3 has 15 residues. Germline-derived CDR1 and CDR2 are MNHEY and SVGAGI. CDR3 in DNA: TGTGCCAGCAGACGGGACTTTTCTAGCACAGATACGCAGTATTTT. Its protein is CASRRDFSSTDTQYF.

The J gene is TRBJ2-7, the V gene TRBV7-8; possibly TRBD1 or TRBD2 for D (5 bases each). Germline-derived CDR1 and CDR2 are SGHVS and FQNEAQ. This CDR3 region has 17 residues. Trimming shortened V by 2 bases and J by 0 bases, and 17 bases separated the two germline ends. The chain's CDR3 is CASSLNAGTGLSYEQYF. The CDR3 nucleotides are TGTGCCAGCAGCTTAAACGCAGGGACGGGGCTCTCCTACGAGCAGTACTTC.

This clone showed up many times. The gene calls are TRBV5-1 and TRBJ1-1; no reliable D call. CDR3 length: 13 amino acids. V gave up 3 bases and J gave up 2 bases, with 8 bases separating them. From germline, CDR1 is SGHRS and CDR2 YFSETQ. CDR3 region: CASSSSPNTEAFF. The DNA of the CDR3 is TGCGCCAGCAGCTCGTCGCCCAACACTGAAGCTTTCTTT.